The sequence of this T cell receptor beta chain was determined in a study of vaccination effects on CD4 cells after COVID-19. Overall study results and limits: Convalescent patients were few in the study, and early post-infection timepoints were absent.

CDR1 SGHTA and CDR2 FQGNSA come from the germline V gene. There are 13 residues in the CDR3. The V end was cut by 3 bases, the J end by 6 bases, with 11 bases between. Measured with immunoSEQ multiplex PCR; TCRdb has only the in-frame clones, and not every one. This table holds 35,000 to 55,000 clones, 70% to 80% found once. Prior to sequencing, the ViraFEST assay stimulated PBMC with viral peptide pools, which expanded the antigen-specific CD4+ T cells. Culture lasted about 11 days before CD4+ T cell isolation. No vaccinee had earlier SARS-CoV-2 infection, and nucleocapsid antibodies were negative. Peptides at about 10 ug/ml and IL-2 at approximately 9.7 IU/ml were added to 1.5 million to 2 million PBMC per well. To note about this clone: Its antigen remains unidentified.

V and J are TRBV7-2 and TRBJ2-5; no definite D call. This TCR came from a human donor who received a COVID-19 vaccine. The sample consisted of CD4+ T cells from PBMCs cultured with SARS-CoV-2 spike peptides, taken before COVID-19 vaccination. The CDR3 loop reads CASSLTLLQTQYF. The CDR3 region has the DNA TGTGCCAGCAGCTTGACCCTACTTCAGACCCAGTACTTC.